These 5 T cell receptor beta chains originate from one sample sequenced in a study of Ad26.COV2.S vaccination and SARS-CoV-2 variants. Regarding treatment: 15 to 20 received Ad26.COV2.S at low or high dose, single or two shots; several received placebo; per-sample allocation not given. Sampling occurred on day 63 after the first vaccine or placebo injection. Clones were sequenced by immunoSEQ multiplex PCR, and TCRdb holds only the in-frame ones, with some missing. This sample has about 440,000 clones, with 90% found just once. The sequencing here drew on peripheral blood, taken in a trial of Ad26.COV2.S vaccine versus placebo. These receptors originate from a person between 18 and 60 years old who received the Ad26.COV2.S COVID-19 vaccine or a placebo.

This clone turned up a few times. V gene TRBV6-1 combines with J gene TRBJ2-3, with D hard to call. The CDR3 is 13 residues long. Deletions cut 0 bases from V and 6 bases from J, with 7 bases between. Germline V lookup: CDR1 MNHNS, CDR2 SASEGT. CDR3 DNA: TGTGCCAGCAGTGAAGCGCTCAGCGATACGCAGTATTTT. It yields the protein CASSEALSDTQYF.

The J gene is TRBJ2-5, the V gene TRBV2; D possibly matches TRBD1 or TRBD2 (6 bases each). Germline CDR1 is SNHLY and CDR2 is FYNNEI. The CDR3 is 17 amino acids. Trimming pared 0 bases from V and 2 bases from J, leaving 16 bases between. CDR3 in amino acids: CASSEARGDSRQETQYF. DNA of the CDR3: TGTGCCAGCAGTGAAGCTAGGGGGGACTCGCGTCAAGAGACCCAGTACTTC.

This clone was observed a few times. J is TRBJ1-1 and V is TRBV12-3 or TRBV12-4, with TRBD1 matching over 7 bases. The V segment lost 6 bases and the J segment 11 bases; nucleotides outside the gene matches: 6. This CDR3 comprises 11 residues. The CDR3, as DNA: TGTGCCAGCAGCCGACAGGGCAAGGCTTTCTTT. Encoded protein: CASSRQGKAFF.

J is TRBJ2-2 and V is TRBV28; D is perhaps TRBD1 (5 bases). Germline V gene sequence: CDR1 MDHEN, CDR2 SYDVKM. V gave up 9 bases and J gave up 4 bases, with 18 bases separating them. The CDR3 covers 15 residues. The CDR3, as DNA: TGTGCCAGTGGCCATAGGGGTTCGGGCACCGGGGAGCTGTTTTTT. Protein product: CASGHRGSGTGELFF.

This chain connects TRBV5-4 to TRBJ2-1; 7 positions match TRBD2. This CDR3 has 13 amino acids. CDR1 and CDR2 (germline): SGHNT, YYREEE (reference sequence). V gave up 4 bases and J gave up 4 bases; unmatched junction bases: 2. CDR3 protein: CASSLGLYNEQFF. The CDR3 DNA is TGTGCCAGCAGCCTGGGACTATACAATGAGCAGTTCTTC.